This T cell receptor (beta chain) was retrieved from a study of technical replicates of blood from several donors. The sample holds one count of this clone. Some clones are missing from TCRdb's copy, which holds only in-frame ones; the method was immunoSEQ multiplex PCR. Among 65,000 to 85,000 clones listed, 96% were seen once. Trimming removed 7 bases from V and 7 bases from J, with 16 bases in between. Looked up from germline, CDR1 is MGHDK and CDR2 is SYGVNS. CDR3 length: 13 residues. The sample consisted of T cells isolated from PBMCs. The V gene is TRBV25-1, the J gene TRBJ1-1, with D maybe TRBD1 (6 bases). The TCR was taken from a human donor in good health. DNA of the CDR3: TGTGCCAGCATTCCAATAGGGGGACGTGAAGCTTTCTTT. Translated: CASIPIGGREAFF.